These 19 T cell receptor beta chains were all obtained from the same sample, sequenced in a study of CD8 T cells in Susac syndrome. It was with random hexamers that 0.5 to 1 ug RNA was reverse transcribed. TCRdb ran MiXCR on the immunoSEQ multiplex PCR reads and lists one entry per CDR3 protein. The data contain some 150,000 distinct CDR3 sequences, roughly 95% of them singletons. The specimen was CD4+ T cells from PBMCs. All receptors derive from a human donor with Susac syndrome.

The rearrangement uses TRBV2 and TRBJ2-7; no reliable D call. Germline CDR1 is SNHLY and CDR2 is FYNNEI. The V end lost 9 bases, the J end lost 7 bases, and 7 bases lay between the germline ends. This CDR3 comprises 9 residues. CDR3 region: CARPGEQYF. The CDR3 nucleotides read TGTGCCAGGCCGGGTGAGCAGTACTTC. Full variable domain (rest looked up from reference TRBV2 and TRBJ2-7): EPEVTQTPSHQVTQMGQEVILRCVPISNHLYFYWYRQILGQKVEFLVSFYNNEISEKSEIFDDQFSVERPDGSNFTLKIRSTKLEDSAMYFCARPGEQYFGPGTRLTVT.

The chain carries TRBV7-8 and TRBJ2-7; no firm D call. The germline gives CDR1 SGHVS, CDR2 FQNEAQ. The V gene lost 0 bases and the J gene lost 4 bases, with 10 bases spanning the gap. This CDR3 is 14 amino acids long. The CDR3 DNA reads TGTGCCAGCAGCTTAGCTCCGGTTAATTACGAGCAGTACTTC. Amino acid sequence: CASSLAPVNYEQYF.

The chain employs TRBV6-2 or TRBV6-3 and TRBJ2-6, with a tentative D call TRBD2 (6 bases). The CDR3 runs to 19 residues. Germline lookup yields CDR1 MNHEY and CDR2 SVGEGT. The germline V and J ends were trimmed by 2 bases and 0 bases, with 17 bases remaining between them. In DNA form, the CDR3 reads TGTGCCAGCAGTTACGCGGCGGGACCGGTGAGCTCTGGGGCCAACGTCCTGACTTTC. This gives the protein CASSYAAGPVSSGANVLTF.

This clonotype was seen just once. The chain employs TRBV14 and TRBJ2-3; D uncertain. Germline V CDR1 and CDR2: SGHDN, FVKESK. Trimming took off 4 bases at V and 6 bases at J, with 8 bases between the two ends. The CDR3 contains 12 residues. The CDR3 DNA reads TGTGCCAGCAGCCTAATGGTGGATACGCAGTATTTT. This codes for CASSLMVDTQYF.

The chain employs TRBV2 and TRBJ2-5; D is uncertain. The CDR3 is 13 residues long. CDR1 is SNHLY, CDR2 FYNNEI, per germline. The ends were cut back, 8 bases at V and 4 bases at J, with 14 bases in the middle. The CDR3 loop reads CASHPWVRETQYF. CDR3 in DNA: TGTGCCAGCCACCCCTGGGTACGAGAGACCCAGTACTTC.

The chain links TRBV19 to TRBJ1-2; TRBD1 is a possible D gene (5 bases). The CDR3 has 13 residues. V lost 9 bases, J lost 3 bases, and 14 bases lay in between. CDR1 LNHDA and CDR2 SQIVND come from the germline V gene (reference sequence). The CDR3: CASSPGYDYGYTF. In DNA, the CDR3 is TGTGCCAGCAGTCCAGGGTACGACTATGGCTACACCTTC. Full variable domain (rest looked up from reference TRBV19 and TRBJ1-2): DGGITQSPKYLFRKEGQNVTLSCEQNLNHDAMYWYRQDPGQGLRLIYYSQIVNDFQKGDIAEGYSVSREKKESFPLTVTSAQKNPTAFYLCASSPGYDYGYTFGSGTRLTVV.

The chain uses TRBV5-1 and TRBJ2-1, with 13 bases identical to TRBD2. CDR3 length equals 13 residues. Per germline, CDR1 SGHRS and CDR2 YFSETQ. V was clipped by 7 bases and J by 7 bases; unmatched bases: 2. CDR3 DNA: TGCGCCAGCGGGACTAGCGGGGCGAATGAGCAGTTCTTC. Its translation: CASGTSGANEQFF.

The chain combines TRBV7-3 with TRBJ2-1, with D tentatively TRBD1 or TRBD2 (5 bases each). The germline V and J ends were trimmed by 5 bases and 1 base, with 18 bases remaining between them. The CDR3 spans 17 residues. Per the germline V gene, CDR1 is SGHTA and CDR2 is FQGTGA. CDR3 in amino acids: CASSPIPQWGSYNEQFF. The CDR3 coding sequence is TGTGCCAGCAGCCCCATACCCCAGTGGGGGTCCTACAATGAGCAGTTCTTC.

The V gene is TRBV15, the J gene TRBJ2-5; the D gene is possibly TRBD2 (6 bases). V was trimmed by 2 bases and J by 0 bases, leaving 16 bases between them. The CDR3 has 17 residues. Per the germline V gene, CDR1 is LNHNV and CDR2 is YYDKDF (reference sequence). The CDR3 coding sequence is TGTGCCACCAGCAGAAGAATCCAGGCGGGGCACCAAGAGACCCAGTACTTC. Residues: CATSRRIQAGHQETQYF.

This clonotype was observed once. The chain carries TRBV7-2 and TRBJ1-4; no clear D. This CDR3 region has 14 residues. V lost 2 bases and J 6 bases, leaving 10 bases between the germline ends. Germline lookup yields CDR1 SGHTA and CDR2 FQGNSA. The CDR3 here is CASSLMWDYEKLFF. The CDR3 DNA follows: TGTGCCAGCAGCTTAATGTGGGATTATGAAAAACTGTTTTTT. The complete variable domain, with remaining parts taken from reference TRBV7-2 and TRBJ1-4, reads GAGVSQSPSNKVTEKGKDVELRCDPISGHTALYWYRQSLGQGLEFLIYFQGNSAPDKSGLPSDRFSAERTGGSVSTLTIQRTQQEDSAVYLCASSLMWDYEKLFFGSGTQLSVL.

The rearrangement joins TRBV2 to TRBJ1-2; possibly TRBD1 for D (6 bases). The length of the CDR3 is 13 residues. Deletions cut 5 bases from V and 8 bases from J, with 15 bases between. Looked up from germline, CDR1 is SNHLY and CDR2 is FYNNEI. The CDR3 protein is CASSPRGGSGYTF. The CDR3 coding sequence is TGTGCCAGCAGTCCTCGAGGGGGGTCAGGCTACACCTTC. The full variable domain, in which reference TRBV2 and TRBJ1-2 provide the parts outside the CDR3, is EPEVTQTPSHQVTQMGQEVILRCVPISNHLYFYWYRQILGQKVEFLVSFYNNEISEKSEIFDDQFSVERPDGSNFTLKIRSTKLEDSAMYFCASSPRGGSGYTFGSGTRLTVV.

The rearrangement uses TRBV5-4 and TRBJ2-7; TRBD1 is a possible D gene (5 bases). The CDR3 loop spans 15 amino acids. Germline CDR1 is SGHNT and CDR2 is YYREEE (reference sequence). With 0 bases removed from V and 4 bases from J, the gap between germline ends came to 14 bases. The CDR3 loop reads CASSLEPGSLYEQYF. The DNA for the CDR3 is TGTGCCAGCAGCTTGGAGCCAGGGTCCTTGTACGAGCAGTACTTC.

The CDR3 coding sequence is TGTGCCAGCAGCTCCTGGGGACAGGGAAACGAGCAGTACTTC. As protein: CASSSWGQGNEQYF. The chain is built from TRBV7-2 and TRBJ2-7, with 9 bases matching TRBD1. CDR1 SGHTA and CDR2 FQGNSA come from the germline V gene. Trimming at V came to 4 bases and at J to 5 bases, leaving 6 bases not matched to a gene. The CDR3 is 14 amino acids. The entire variable domain, with the rest obtained from reference TRBV7-2 and TRBJ2-7, is as follows: GAGVSQSPSNKVTEKGKDVELRCDPISGHTALYWYRQSLGQGLEFLIYFQGNSAPDKSGLPSDRFSAERTGGSVSTLTIQRTQQEDSAVYLCASSSWGQGNEQYFGPGTRLTVT.

This clonotype was seen just once. The CDR3 loop reads CASSIGPYQETQYF. The CDR3 nucleotides are TGTGCCAGTAGTATCGGGCCATACCAAGAGACCCAGTACTTC. The rearrangement uses TRBV19 and TRBJ2-5; D ambiguous. CDR3 length equals 14 residues. The V gene's germline CDR1 is LNHDA and CDR2 SQIVND (reference sequence). V lost 3 bases, J lost 0 bases, and 8 bases lay in between.

Here the CDR3 reads CSARDSTVNSPLHF. DNA for the CDR3: TGCAGTGCTAGAGACAGCACTGTTAATTCACCCCTCCACTTT. The chain combines TRBV20-1 with TRBJ1-6, with D hard to call. Trimming cost V 0 bases and J 6 bases, with 9 bases left between them. Germline values: CDR1 DFQATT, CDR2 SNEGSKA (reference sequence). There are 14 residues in the CDR3.

The J gene is TRBJ2-7, the V gene TRBV4-2, with 11 bases lining up with TRBD1. The CDR3 totals 16 residues. Looked up from germline, CDR1 is LGHNA and CDR2 is YNFKEQ. Losses at the gene ends were 5 bases for V and 4 bases for J; bases not matched to a gene: 10. Here the CDR3 DNA reads TGTGCCAGCAGCAGAATCCTGGGACAGGGGGATTACGAGCAGTACTTC. This translates into CASSRILGQGDYEQYF.

This clonotype came up once. The rearrangement joins TRBV23-1 to TRBJ1-5; a weak D match, TRBD1 (5 bases). TRBV23-1 is assigned to the ORF class and has an uncertain function. V gave up 4 bases and J gave up 6 bases, with 10 bases separating them. The CDR3 spans 13 residues. CDR3 sequence: CASSLGAPQPQHF. The CDR3 bases are TGCGCCAGCAGTCTAGGGGCCCCTCAGCCCCAGCATTTT.

CDR3 sequence reads: CSVVEGNTEAFF. The CDR3, as DNA: TGCAGCGTTGTCGAGGGGAACACTGAAGCTTTCTTT. This chain joins TRBV29-1 and TRBJ1-1; D is unresolved. Trimming stripped 4 bases from V and 1 base from J, with 7 bases between. Germline values: CDR1 SQVTM, CDR2 ANQGSEA. The CDR3 is 12 residues long.

The chain couples TRBV5-5 to TRBJ2-3, with TRBD2 matching over 11 bases. The CDR3 sequence is 16 residues long. Germline lookup yields CDR1 SGHKS and CDR2 YYEKEE (reference sequence). J gave up 5 bases and V 3 bases, and 8 bases lay outside the gene matches. For the CDR3, the DNA is TGTGCCAGCAGCTCGCTGACTAGCGGGGATCAAGATACGCAGTATTTT. It translates to CASSSLTSGDQDTQYF.